The 14 T cell receptor beta chains below were found in one sample sequenced in a study of blood T cell repertoires in COVID-19. Sequencing used immunoSEQ multiplex PCR; TCRdb keeps in-frame clones, though not all of them. The sample lists about 210,000 clones, approximately 90% occurring once. Sequencing was done on a sample of PBMCs or T cells enriched from blood (not recorded which). These receptors were taken from a man younger than 35 with acute COVID-19.

This clone was seen just once. The genes are TRBV19 and TRBJ2-5; maybe TRBD2 (5 bases). The CDR3 is made up of 16 amino acids. The V and J ends lost 3 bases and 2 bases respectively, with 16 bases between them. Germline assignment: CDR1 LNHDA and CDR2 SQIVND (reference sequence). CDR3 bases: TGTGCCAGTAGTATTGTGTTGTTCTCGGGGCAAGAGACCCAGTACTTC. This codes for CASSIVLFSGQETQYF.

This chain joins TRBV7-6 and TRBJ2-3; D is perhaps TRBD2 (6 bases). The ends were cut back, 8 bases at V and 5 bases at J, with 20 bases in the middle. This CDR3 is built from 15 residues. CDR1 and CDR2 (germline): SGHVS, FNYEAQ. The CDR3 region is CASVETGERKDTQYF. CDR3 nucleotide sequence: TGTGCCAGCGTAGAAACGGGAGAAAGAAAAGATACGCAGTATTTT.

The gene calls are TRBV4-2 and TRBJ1-6, with TRBD1 as a possible D gene (5 bases). CDR3 size: 17 residues. Germline V gene data show CDR1 as LGHNA and CDR2 as YNFKEQ. Trimming took off 0 bases at V and 8 bases at J, with 17 bases between the two ends. Here the CDR3 DNA reads TGTGCCAGCAGCCAAGAAGCGGGTCAGGGAGGTGATTCACCCCTCCACTTT. It codes for CASSQEAGQGGDSPLHF.

This chain links TRBV6-1 with TRBJ2-1, with TRBD1 as a possible D gene (6 bases). Trimming took off 2 bases at V and 9 bases at J, with 14 bases between the two ends. CDR1 is MNHNS and CDR2 is SASEGT in the germline V gene. This CDR3 has 14 amino acids. The CDR3 nucleotides are TGTGCCAGCAGTGAACCGACAGGTGGGAGTGAGCAGTTCTTC. Protein: CASSEPTGGSEQFF.

This chain connects TRBV27 to TRBJ2-3, with 9 bases lining up with TRBD2. The CDR3 is 17 residues long. Germline loops: CDR1 MNHEY, CDR2 SMNVEV (reference sequence). Unmatched junction bases numbered 7, after V lost 1 base and J lost 2 bases. DNA of the CDR3: TGTGCCAGCAGTTTATTGGGCCTAGCGGGGACCACAGATACGCAGTATTTT. Protein: CASSLLGLAGTTDTQYF.

The chain couples TRBV27 to TRBJ2-7; D might be TRBD1 (5 bases). The CDR3 covers 14 residues. Trimming took 2 bases from V and 8 from J, leaving 16 bases between them. Germline assignment: CDR1 MNHEY and CDR2 SMNVEV (reference sequence). The CDR3 loop is CASSLNGQGLKQYF. The CDR3 DNA sequence: TGTGCCAGCAGTTTAAATGGTCAGGGTTTGAAGCAGTACTTC.

The chain links TRBV5-5 to TRBJ1-1; D possibly corresponds to TRBD1 (5 bases). CDR1 is SGHKS and CDR2 is YYEKEE in the germline V gene (reference sequence). This CDR3 has 14 amino acids. Trimming cost V 4 bases and J 4 bases, with 14 bases left between them. CDR3: CASSTPAGGTEAFF. The CDR3 nucleotides read TGTGCCAGCAGCACCCCGGCGGGGGGCACTGAAGCTTTCTTT.

The chain uses TRBV9 and TRBJ1-5, with TRBD1 matching over 10 bases. V lost 3 bases and J lost 5; bases outside the gene matches: 5. Germline V CDR1 and CDR2: SGDLS, YYNGEE. The CDR3 length is 15 residues. CDR3 in DNA: TGTGCCAGCAGCGAAACCGGGACAGGGGATCAGCCCCAGCATTTT. Residues: CASSETGTGDQPQHF.

The rearrangement links TRBV21-1 to TRBJ1-6; the D call TRBD1 from the table was never checked on the DNA. TRBV21-1 is designated a pseudogene. The CDR3 has 18 residues. CDR3 in DNA: TGTGCCAGCAGCACCGGACAGGCCCAGAGCTCCTATAATTCACCCCTCCACTTT. It translates to CASSTGQAQSSYNSPLHF.

This clone was counted only a few times. This chain links TRBV18 with TRBJ1-6, with TRBD1 matching 7 bases. The CDR3 is made up of 15 amino acids. Unmatched junction bases numbered 6, after V lost 6 bases and J lost 4 bases. Germline V gene sequence: CDR1 KGHSH, CDR2 LQKENI. CDR3 amino acids: CASSYRDSYNSPLHF. CDR3 nucleotide sequence: TGTGCCAGCTCGTACCGGGACAGTTATAATTCACCCCTCCACTTT.

This clone was seen only a few times. V and J are TRBV7-3 and TRBJ2-7; 8 nucleotides match TRBD2. Germline-derived CDR1 and CDR2 are SGHTA and FQGTGA. J was trimmed by 1 base and V by 5 bases; bases with no gene match: 7. This CDR3 has 15 residues. CDR3 nucleotide sequence: TGTGCCAGCAGCAACCACGGGGGGGATTCCTACGAGCAGTACTTC. Its protein is CASSNHGGDSYEQYF.

CDR3 in DNA: TGTGCCAGCAGCTTAGGATCAGGGACCTATAATTCACCCCTCCACTTT. This encodes CASSLGSGTYNSPLHF. This rearrangement joins TRBV7-2 to TRBJ1-6, with D maybe TRBD1 (5 bases). CDR1 is SGHTA and CDR2 is FQGNSA in the germline V gene. V lost 1 base, J lost 2 bases, and 9 bases lay in between. The length of the CDR3 is 16 residues.

V usage is TRBV30 and J usage is TRBJ2-7, with 7 bases identical to TRBD1. The V gene's germline CDR1 is GTSNPN and CDR2 SVGIG (reference sequence). Trimming cost V 3 bases and J 5 bases; bases outside gene matches: 10. The CDR3 consists of 14 residues. The CDR3 here is CAWSGTGDRNEQYF. CDR3 coding DNA: TGTGCCTGGAGCGGAACAGGGGATCGGAACGAGCAGTACTTC.

The CDR3 nucleotides are TGTGCCAGCAGCTTACTCCTCGGGAGCCCCTACAATGAGCAGTTCTTC. It codes for CASSLLLGSPYNEQFF. V and J are TRBV7-9 and TRBJ2-1, with D maybe TRBD2 (6 bases). CDR1 SEHNR and CDR2 FQNEAQ come from the germline V gene (reference sequence). Deletions cut 2 bases from V and 2 bases from J, with 13 bases between. The CDR3 sequence is 16 residues long. The full variable domain, rest sourced from reference TRBV7-9 and TRBJ2-1, is DTGVSQNPRHKITKRGQNVTFRCDPISEHNRLYWYRQTLGQGPEFLTYFQNEAQLEKSRLLSDRFSAERPKGSFSTLEIQRTEQGDSAMYLCASSLLLGSPYNEQFFGPGTRLTVL.